This TCR beta chain was observed in a study of tissue T cells after allogeneic stem cell transplantation. Whole-study results and caveats: TCR repertoires tracked anatomic similarity, regardless of disease or transplant status. Motif-based clustering found tissue-specific repertoire signatures shared across patients, though few clones were shared. Only a limited share of tissue TCRs appeared in blood or spleen. Alloreactivity or antigen specificity of tissue TCRs was not determined; some clones might be host cells.

The CDR3 has 16 amino acids. Germline V lookup: CDR1 NNHDY, CDR2 SYVADS. The V and J ends lost 1 base and 6 bases, in that order; junction bases with no gene match: 4. A note on this clone: Antigen: not known. The gene symbols are mouse symbols. The read gets to within 1 residue of the CDR3 end, and the germline J gene fills in the rest.

Clones were sequenced by immunoSEQ multiplex PCR, and TCRdb holds only the in-frame ones, with some missing. The repertoire holds 15,000 to 20,000 clones, with just over 70% as singletons. The V gene is TRBV13-3, the J gene TRBJ1-6; 10 bases agree with TRBD1. TRBJ1-6 is an open reading frame, and its role is uncertain. This clonotype originated in a female BALB/c mouse in good health. This line is of MHC haplotype H2-d. The specimen sequenced was spleen. The sequenced part of the CDR3 DNA is TGTGCCAGCAGTGATCGGGACAGGGGATTTAATTCGCCCCTCTAC. Translated, it gives CASSDRDRGFNSPLY. The CDR3 reads in full as CASSDRDRGFNSPLYF.